This is a list of T cell receptor beta chains from one sample in a study of blood T cell repertoires in COVID-19. This table comes from immunoSEQ multiplex PCR, and its TCRdb copy is limited to in-frame clones, with some not included. The profile shows some 40,000 clones, about four fifths of them singletons. The material sequenced was peripheral blood. These TCRs come from a human donor in a cohort sampled during active COVID-19. Each CDR3 is given with its conserved first and last residue. A D gene is named only where the DNA matches it firmly. The size of a clone is reported for some rows only, either as once, few or many, or as a class for expanded clones.

V gene,D gene,clone size,J gene,CDR3 protein,CDR3 DNA
TRBV11-3,NA,NA,TRBJ2-5,CASSLGLDEYQETQYF,TGTGCCAGCAGCTTAGGACTAGACGAGTACCAAGAGACCCAGTACTTC
TRBV23-1,TRBD1,few,TRBJ1-4,CASSQTGPATNEKLFF,TGCGCCAGCAGTCAGACAGGGCCTGCAACTAATGAAAAACTGTTTTTT
TRBV18,NA,NA,TRBJ2-7,CASSREGLSYEQYF,TGTGCCAGCTCACGCGAGGGACTGAGCTACGAGCAGTACTTC
TRBV7-9,TRBD2,once,TRBJ2-1,CASSLSTGTSGRAYEQFF,TGTGCCAGCAGCCTCTCAACCGGGACTAGCGGGAGGGCCTATGAGCAGTTCTTC
TRBV6-4,TRBD1,NA,TRBJ2-2,CASRQGDGELFF,TGTGCCAGCCGGCAGGGGGACGGGGAGCTGTTTTTT
TRBV7-5,NA,NA,TRBJ2-5,CVRSLELAGEETQYF,TGTGTCAGAAGCTTAGAACTAGCGGGAGAGGAGACCCAGTACTTC
TRBV7-2,TRBD1,NA,TRBJ1-3,CASSQHQGAAGNTIYF,TGTGCCAGCAGCCAGCATCAGGGGGCGGCTGGAAACACCATATATTTT
TRBV6-6,NA,NA,TRBJ1-3,CASSYHQVLSGNTIYF,TGTGCCAGCAGTTACCACCAGGTTCTCTCTGGAAACACCATATATTTT
TRBV7-6,TRBD2,NA,TRBJ2-5,CASSPRTSGRQETQYF,TGTGCCAGCAGCCCCCGGACTAGCGGGAGACAAGAGACCCAGTACTTC
TRBV27,TRBD2,NA,TRBJ2-1,CASMGLADIRQFF,TGTGCCAGCATGGGACTAGCCGACATTAGGCAGTTCTTC
TRBV6-5,TRBD2,NA,TRBJ2-7,CATSGLAGASEQYF,TGTGCCACCTCGGGACTAGCGGGAGCCTCCGAGCAGTACTTC
TRBV6-5,TRBD1,NA,TRBJ1-2,CASSYLDRVDYGYTF,TGTGCCAGCAGTTACCTTGACAGGGTGGACTATGGCTACACCTTC
TRBV30,NA,NA,TRBJ1-1,CAWSGGGSGTEAFF,TGTGCCTGGAGCGGGGGGGGGTCGGGGACTGAAGCTTTCTTT
TRBV5-5,TRBD2,NA,TRBJ2-7,CASSRTTSGSSLGEQYF,TGTGCCAGCAGCCGGACGACTAGCGGGAGTAGTTTGGGAGAGCAGTACTTC
TRBV28,TRBD2,NA,TRBJ2-1,CASSPWTSGRGGKDEQFF,TGTGCCAGCAGTCCGTGGACTAGCGGGAGAGGTGGAAAGGATGAGCAGTTCTTC
TRBV19,TRBD1,NA,TRBJ1-2,CASSQGDRANYGYTF,TGTGCCAGTAGCCAGGGGGACAGGGCTAACTATGGCTACACCTTC
TRBV9,NA,once,TRBJ2-1,CASSVEATGMQFF,TGTGCCAGCAGCGTAGAGGCCACAGGTATGCAGTTCTTC
TRBV10-3,NA,NA,TRBJ1-1,CAIRTEGEAFF,TGTGCCATCAGGACAGAAGGCGAAGCTTTCTTT
TRBV28,NA,NA,TRBJ1-1,CASIISTEAFF,TGTGCCAGCATAATTAGCACTGAAGCTTTCTTT
TRBV3-1/TRBV3-2,NA,NA,TRBJ1-2,CASSQDQNRPTVYGYTF,TGTGCCAGCAGCCAAGATCAGAACAGGCCGACGGTCTATGGCTACACCTTC
TRBV13,NA,few,TRBJ2-5,CASSFLPETQYF,TGTGCCAGCAGCTTCCTACCAGAGACCCAGTACTTC
TRBV20-1,TRBD2,NA,TRBJ2-2,CSASSAGTSGSVTGELFF,TGCAGTGCTAGTAGCGCCGGGACTAGCGGGAGCGTCACCGGGGAGCTGTTTTTT
TRBV4-3,TRBD1,once,TRBJ2-3,CASSKQGARTDTQYF,TGCGCCAGCAGCAAACAGGGGGCCCGCACAGATACGCAGTATTTT
TRBV7-8,TRBD2,NA,TRBJ2-7,CASSKSGTSGSEQYF,TGTGCCAGCAGCAAAAGTGGGACTAGCGGGAGCGAGCAGTACTTC
TRBV13,TRBD2,NA,TRBJ2-1,CASSPILGLAYNEQFF,TGTGCCAGCAGCCCTATATTGGGACTAGCCTACAATGAGCAGTTCTTC
TRBV12-1,NA,NA,TRBJ2-1,CASSSNDRESHNEQFF,TGTGCCAGCAGCTCTAACGACAGGGAGAGCCACAATGAGCAGTTCTTC
TRBV11-2,TRBD2,few,TRBJ2-5,CASKILGTSGTETQYF,TGTGCCAGCAAAATCCTGGGGACTAGCGGGACTGAGACCCAGTACTTC
TRBV7-2,TRBD2,NA,TRBJ2-5,CASSLALRASGAEETQYF,TGTGCCAGCAGCTTAGCGCTCAGGGCTAGCGGGGCGGAAGAGACCCAGTACTTC
TRBV20-1,TRBD2,NA,TRBJ2-6,CSASPAGALGANVLTF,TGCAGTGCTAGTCCAGCGGGAGCTCTTGGGGCCAACGTCCTGACTTTC
TRBV29-1,NA,NA,TRBJ1-1,CSVSTGMNTEAFF,TGCAGCGTTTCTACAGGTATGAACACTGAAGCTTTCTTT
TRBV9,TRBD1,NA,TRBJ2-1,CASSARDRVDNEQFF,TGTGCCAGCAGCGCCCGGGACAGGGTAGACAATGAGCAGTTCTTC
TRBV11-2,TRBD2,NA,TRBJ2-1,CASSPDSGGGREQFF,TGTGCCAGCAGCCCGGACTCGGGGGGAGGGCGTGAGCAGTTCTTC
TRBV13,TRBD2,NA,TRBJ2-7,CASSLWGLAGAYEQYF,TGTGCCAGCAGCTTATGGGGACTAGCGGGAGCCTACGAGCAGTACTTC
TRBV7-2,TRBD1,NA,TRBJ1-1,CASSVSRGRTEAFF,TGTGCCAGCAGCGTATCCAGGGGGCGCACTGAAGCTTTCTTT
TRBV6-4,NA,NA,TRBJ1-2,CASSDSILWACRGYTF,TGTGCCAGCAGTGACTCTATTTTGTGGGCCTGCCGTGGCTACACCTTC
TRBV4-3,TRBD2,NA,TRBJ2-1,CASSPSGESYNEQFF,TGCGCCAGCAGTCCTAGCGGAGAATCCTACAATGAGCAGTTCTTC
TRBV6-5,NA,NA,TRBJ2-7,CASSLQRVAAGSF,NA
TRBV10-3,NA,NA,TRBJ1-6,CAISESGSPSTNSPLHF,TGTGCCATCAGTGAGTCGGGCAGTCCATCAACCAATTCACCCCTCCACTTT
TRBV28,TRBD2,NA,TRBJ2-7,CASSLWTSGDYEQYF,TGTGCCAGCAGTCTGTGGACTAGCGGCGACTACGAGCAGTACTTC
TRBV19,NA,NA,TRBJ1-1,CASSISLNTEAFF,TGTGCCAGTAGTATTTCTTTGAACACTGAAGCTTTCTTT
TRBV4-3,NA,NA,TRBJ2-3,CASSQDISGDTQYF,TGCGCCAGCAGCCAAGATATTAGCGGAGATACGCAGTATTTT
TRBV2,TRBD1,NA,TRBJ1-2,CASPEGQGARGYTF,TGTGCCAGCCCTGAGGGACAGGGGGCGCGAGGCTACACCTTC
TRBV7-9,TRBD2,NA,TRBJ2-3,CASSLGLADPSTDTQYF,TGTGCCAGCAGCTTAGGACTAGCGGATCCCAGCACAGATACGCAGTATTTT
TRBV19,TRBD2,NA,TRBJ2-3,CASSVRTSGVESTDTQYF,TGTGCCAGTAGTGTCAGGACTAGCGGGGTAGAAAGCACAGATACGCAGTATTTT
TRBV7-2,TRBD2,NA,TRBJ2-3,CASSPGGEGTRTQYF,TGTGCCAGCAGCCCCGGGGGGGAAGGGACACGTACGCAGTATTTT
TRBV7-8,NA,once,TRBJ1-1,CASSLIEIGNTEAFF,TGTGCCAGCAGCTTAATCGAGATCGGGAACACTGAAGCTTTCTTT